The rows below give T cell receptor beta chains drawn from one sample of a study of HIV-infected patients and healthy controls. Using its own MiXCR run on the 5' RACE reads, TCRdb lists one record per CDR3 protein. The table has roughly 10,000 distinct CDR3 sequences, 8% seen once; the top ten hold around 35%. Sequencing was performed on blood, taken before antiretroviral therapy. The source of these receptors is an adult with HIV infection. The donor label of this sample is uncertain. Each CDR3 is given with its conserved first and last residue. The order of the fields is CDR3 DNA, CDR3 protein, J gene, D gene, V gene, clone size. A D gene is named only where the DNA matches it firmly. Clone size, where shown, is once, few, many, or a class for clones that have expanded.

CDR3 DNA: TGTGCCAGCAGTGAATGGGGCACCGGGGAGCTGTTTTTT
CDR3 protein: CASSEWGTGELFF
J gene: TRBJ2-2
D gene: NA
V gene: TRBV25-1
clone size: many

CDR3 DNA: TGTGCCAGCAGCGGGGAGGACGGCTCCTACAATGAGCAGTTCTTC
CDR3 protein: CASSGEDGSYNEQFF
J gene: TRBJ2-1
D gene: NA
V gene: TRBV9
clone size: many

CDR3 DNA: TGTGCCAGCAGCTTAGTTTCCGGGGGGGAGACCCAGTACTTC
CDR3 protein: CASSLVSGGETQYF
J gene: TRBJ2-5
D gene: TRBD2
V gene: TRBV11-2
clone size: many

CDR3 DNA: TGTGCCAGCAGTGAAGGGCTAGCGGGAGGGCCGAGTAGGTCAGATACGCAGTATTTT
CDR3 protein: CASSEGLAGGPSRSDTQYF
J gene: TRBJ2-3
D gene: TRBD2
V gene: TRBV2
clone size: many

CDR3 DNA: TGCAGTGCTGAGGACAACTACGAGCAGTACTTC
CDR3 protein: CSAEDNYEQYF
J gene: TRBJ2-7
D gene: NA
V gene: TRBV20-1
clone size: NA

CDR3 DNA: TGTGCCAGCAGTTACCACGACAGGGTCTCCGAAGCTTTCTTT
CDR3 protein: CASSYHDRVSEAFF
J gene: TRBJ1-1
D gene: TRBD1
V gene: TRBV6-2/TRBV6-3
clone size: many

CDR3 DNA: TGCAGCGCACTCGGAAGGGCCACTGAAGCTTTCTTT
CDR3 protein: CSALGRATEAFF
J gene: TRBJ1-1
D gene: NA
V gene: TRBV29-1
clone size: many

CDR3 DNA: TGTGCCAGCATCTGGACTAGCGGGACGAACACCGGGGAGCTGTTTTTT
CDR3 protein: CASIWTSGTNTGELFF
J gene: TRBJ2-2
D gene: TRBD2
V gene: TRBV2
clone size: few

CDR3 DNA: TGTGCCAGCAGCCAAGATCGCCGCGGGGTAGAGACCCAGTACTTC
CDR3 protein: CASSQDRRGVETQYF
J gene: TRBJ2-5
D gene: NA
V gene: TRBV3-1
clone size: many

CDR3 DNA: TGTGCCAGCGGCCGGGACAGGGGGCCCGGGGAGCTGTTTTTT
CDR3 protein: CASGRDRGPGELFF
J gene: TRBJ2-2
D gene: TRBD1
V gene: TRBV2
clone size: NA

CDR3 DNA: TGTGCCAGCAGCCGGCTCGTGGCAGGTCGGAAAGAGACCCAGTACTTC
CDR3 protein: CASSRLVAGRKETQYF
J gene: TRBJ2-5
D gene: NA
V gene: TRBV7-9
clone size: few

CDR3 DNA: TGTGCCAGCAGTTTAAGCCGGATGAACACTGAAGCTTTCTTT
CDR3 protein: CASSLSRMNTEAFF
J gene: TRBJ1-1
D gene: NA
V gene: TRBV27
clone size: many

CDR3 DNA: TGTGCCAGCAGCTCCCCCGCAGGGGCTGGAAACACCATATATTTT
CDR3 protein: CASSSPAGAGNTIYF
J gene: TRBJ1-3
D gene: NA
V gene: TRBV7-8
clone size: NA

CDR3 DNA: TGCAGTGCTAGACCAGCCGGGACTACCCGCTACGAGCAGTACTTC
CDR3 protein: CSARPAGTTRYEQYF
J gene: TRBJ2-7
D gene: TRBD2
V gene: TRBV20-1
clone size: NA

CDR3 DNA: TGTGCCAGCAGCTGGACTAGCGGGGGGCCTAGCACAGATACGCAGTATTTT
CDR3 protein: CASSWTSGGPSTDTQYF
J gene: TRBJ2-3
D gene: TRBD2
V gene: TRBV27
clone size: medium-sized

CDR3 DNA: TGTGCCAGCAGTTACTCGAACGACCAAGAGACCCAGTACTTC
CDR3 protein: CASSYSNDQETQYF
J gene: TRBJ2-5
D gene: NA
V gene: TRBV6-6
clone size: many

CDR3 DNA: TGCGCCAGCAGCTTGGTTATAGATACGCAGTATTTT
CDR3 protein: CASSLVIDTQYF
J gene: TRBJ2-3
D gene: NA
V gene: TRBV5-1
clone size: many

CDR3 DNA: TGTGCCAGCAGTTCCCAATCCGGACAGGTCCCAGAAAAACTGTTTTTT
CDR3 protein: CASSSQSGQVPEKLFF
J gene: TRBJ1-4
D gene: TRBD1
V gene: TRBV6-6
clone size: many

CDR3 DNA: TGCAGCGTTGGACTAGCGGGAGCAGGATCCTACGAGCAGTACTTC
CDR3 protein: CSVGLAGAGSYEQYF
J gene: TRBJ2-7
D gene: TRBD2
V gene: TRBV29-1
clone size: many

CDR3 DNA: TGTGCCAGCAGCCGCGGGACTCCTGGAAACACCATATATTTT
CDR3 protein: CASSRGTPGNTIYF
J gene: TRBJ1-3
D gene: NA
V gene: TRBV5-4
clone size: many

CDR3 DNA: TGTGCCATCAGATCAGGCGATGAGCAGTTCTTC
CDR3 protein: CAIRSGDEQFF
J gene: TRBJ2-1
D gene: NA
V gene: TRBV10-3
clone size: NA

CDR3 DNA: TGCAGTGCTAGAGTAGGGAAGGGCAATCAGCCCCAGCATTTT
CDR3 protein: CSARVGKGNQPQHF
J gene: TRBJ1-5
D gene: NA
V gene: TRBV20-1
clone size: many

CDR3 DNA: TGTGCCAGCAGCCCTTCGAGACGCGACGAGCAGTACTTC
CDR3 protein: CASSPSRRDEQYF
J gene: TRBJ2-7
D gene: NA
V gene: TRBV4-2
clone size: many

CDR3 DNA: TGTGCCTGGAGTGTAATCGGACGACTAGTTACAGATACGCAGTATTTT
CDR3 protein: CAWSVIGRLVTDTQYF
J gene: TRBJ2-3
D gene: NA
V gene: TRBV30
clone size: medium-sized

CDR3 DNA: TGTGCCAGCAGTTTATTGGCCCAGAGCGGGGAGACCCAGTACTTC
CDR3 protein: CASSLLAQSGETQYF
J gene: TRBJ2-5
D gene: NA
V gene: TRBV27
clone size: many

CDR3 DNA: TGTGCCACCAGCAGTCAGGTATACAATGAGCAGTTCTTC
CDR3 protein: CATSSQVYNEQFF
J gene: TRBJ2-1
D gene: NA
V gene: TRBV15
clone size: few

CDR3 DNA: TGCGCCAGCAGCGGGGGACAGGGGGCACAAAATGAGAATACGCAGTATTTT
CDR3 protein: CASSGGQGAQNENTQYF
J gene: TRBJ2-3
D gene: TRBD1
V gene: TRBV5-1
clone size: many

CDR3 DNA: TGTGCCAGCAGCCCTGACACCCCTAGCGGGAGCTCCTACAATGAGCAGTTCTTC
CDR3 protein: CASSPDTPSGSSYNEQFF
J gene: TRBJ2-1
D gene: TRBD2
V gene: TRBV12-3/TRBV12-4
clone size: few

CDR3 DNA: TGTGCCATCAGTGAGTCCATGTACTCCTACGAGCAGTACTTC
CDR3 protein: CAISESMYSYEQYF
J gene: TRBJ2-7
D gene: NA
V gene: TRBV10-3
clone size: many

CDR3 DNA: TGCGCCAGCAGCCTACCGGGCAGGGCCACGGGCACTGAAGCTTTCTTT
CDR3 protein: CASSLPGRATGTEAFF
J gene: TRBJ1-1
D gene: NA
V gene: TRBV5-1
clone size: few